These 7 T cell receptor beta chains originate from one sample sequenced in a study of a mutant IDH1 vaccine in newly diagnosed glioma. Method: immunoSEQ multiplex PCR; TCRdb's copy keeps in-frame clones and lacks some. The sample lists around 67,000 clones, around four fifths occurring once. Time point here: baseline, week 1 (first vaccination visit). Treatment described: pre-vaccination baseline after standard-of-care therapy. This specimen was peripheral blood mononuclear cells (PBMCs), taken from a glioma patient treated with radiotherapy, temozolomide or both. The receptors were sampled from a woman aged 18-29 years with glioma. Some clones in this sample may be carry-over from other donors' samples.

The chain is built from TRBV7-8 and TRBJ2-1; no clear D gene. Germline V gene data show CDR1 as SGHVS and CDR2 as FQNEAQ. The CDR3 is 12 amino acids. Trimming took off 5 bases at V and 7 bases at J, with 9 bases between the two ends. CDR3: CASSLRVNEQFF. CDR3 DNA sequence: TGTGCCAGCAGCCTTAGGGTTAATGAGCAGTTCTTC.

The chain uses TRBV4-3 and TRBJ1-5; 7 bases line up with TRBD1. The CDR3 sequence is 15 residues long. V dropped 0 bases and J dropped 5; count of bases not matched to a gene: 4. Germline lookup yields CDR1 LGHNA and CDR2 YSLEER. CDR3 protein: CASSQDRGMYQPQHF. The CDR3 bases are TGCGCCAGCAGCCAAGACAGGGGGATGTATCAGCCCCAGCATTTT.

This clone showed up just once. J is TRBJ1-3 and V is TRBV9; a weak D match, TRBD1 (5 bases). The V and J ends lost 0 bases and 1 base respectively, with 5 bases between them. Looked up from germline, CDR1 is SGDLS and CDR2 is YYNGEE. CDR3 length equals 14 residues. The CDR3 here is CASSVAGSGNTIYF. The CDR3 DNA sequence: TGTGCCAGCAGCGTAGCAGGGTCTGGAAACACCATATATTTT.

V is TRBV10-3 and J is TRBJ1-5, with D maybe TRBD1 (5 bases). CDR1 and CDR2 from the germline V gene are ENHRY and SYGVKD. CDR3 length equals 14 residues. Trimming removed 11 bases from V and 2 bases from J, with 16 bases in between. CDR3 in DNA: TGTGCCTCCGCTGGGGCTCGGGGCAATCAGCCCCAGCATTTT. This encodes CASAGARGNQPQHF.

The chain combines TRBV10-1 with TRBJ2-5; 9 bases align to TRBD2. The germline gives CDR1 WNHNN, CDR2 SYGVQD (reference sequence). V lost 3 bases to trimming and J lost 2 bases; unmatched junction nucleotides: 1. The CDR3 is 14 amino acids. DNA for the CDR3: TGCGCCAGCAGTGAAGCGGGAGGACAAGAGACCCAGTACTTC. Translation gives CASSEAGGQETQYF.

This rearrangement joins TRBV6-6 to TRBJ1-5, with D possibly TRBD1 on 5 matching bases. The CDR3 is 16 residues long. Deletions cut 0 bases from V and 0 bases from J, with 9 bases between. Germline CDR1 MNHNY, CDR2 SVGAGI (reference sequence). This CDR3 reads CASSYSGGYSNQPQHF. DNA for the CDR3: TGTGCCAGCAGTTACTCCGGGGGATATAGCAATCAGCCCCAGCATTTT.

The CDR3 DNA reads TGCAGCGCAAGTCGGTCAGGACTAGCGATCAGGGAGAGTGTACGTGAGCAGTTCTTC. It translates to CSASRSGLAIRESVREQFF. The chain couples TRBV29-1 to TRBJ2-1; 9 bases fit TRBD2. Looked up from germline, CDR1 is SQVTM and CDR2 is ANQGSEA. Trimming took 7 bases from V and 9 from J; bases not matched to a gene: 28. The CDR3 covers 19 residues.